Only a few counts were recorded for the clone carrying this TCR beta chain. Its cognate antigen is unknown. This sample was taken from a study of response to subunit inactivated influenza vaccine. V was cut by 0 bases and J by 1 base, with 16 bases left in between. This CDR3 is built from 17 residues. Germline V gives CDR1 SGHRS, CDR2 YFSETQ. MiXCR, applied by TCRdb to the RT-PCR reads, yields one record per CDR3 protein. The sample contains over 750,000 distinct CDR3 sequences, over 20% of which appear only once. Overall study findings and caveats: Each seasonal influenza vaccination, the authors suggested, recruits few new T cells.

Source: PBMCs from blood, taken 5 days after vaccination. The rearrangement links TRBV5-1 to TRBJ2-5; D is perhaps TRBD2 (6 bases). This clonotype was sampled from a man aged 45-65 years who received an inactivated influenza vaccine. The CDR3 DNA reads TGCGCCAGCAGCTTGGCCTGGGAGGAACTACGCCAAGAGACCCAGTACTTC. As protein: CASSLAWEELRQETQYF.